This T cell receptor beta chain was observed in a study of shared clonotypes between healthy human individuals. Study-wide points: Larger estimated richness was generally seen in naive subsets than in memory subsets. The diversity represented, both genetic and in exposure history, was limited by few donors.

Sorted-subset replicate PCR reactions were performed with around 200 ng DNA, corresponding to 30,000 to 35,000 T cell genomes. This table comes from immunoSEQ multiplex PCR, and its TCRdb copy is limited to in-frame clones, with some not included. Of approximately 740,000 clones in the sample, nearly 95% were seen once. The CDR3 has 17 residues. The V gene's germline CDR1 is LGHNA and CDR2 YSLEER. Trimming shortened V by 0 bases and J by 0 bases, and 12 bases separated the two germline ends. It was CD45RO-negative cells, positively selected for CCR7, that made up naive CD8 cells, with terminally differentiated effector memory CD45RA+ cells excluded. On this clone itself: Its antigen remains unidentified.

The sequence derives from a man between 25 and 39 years old in good health. The chain combines TRBV4-3 with TRBJ1-5; D is possibly TRBD1 (6 bases). The sequenced sample consisted of naive CD8+ T cells sorted from blood. The CDR3 is CASSQDITGTSNQPQHF. CDR3 bases: TGCGCCAGCAGCCAAGATATCACAGGGACTAGCAATCAGCCCCAGCATTTT.